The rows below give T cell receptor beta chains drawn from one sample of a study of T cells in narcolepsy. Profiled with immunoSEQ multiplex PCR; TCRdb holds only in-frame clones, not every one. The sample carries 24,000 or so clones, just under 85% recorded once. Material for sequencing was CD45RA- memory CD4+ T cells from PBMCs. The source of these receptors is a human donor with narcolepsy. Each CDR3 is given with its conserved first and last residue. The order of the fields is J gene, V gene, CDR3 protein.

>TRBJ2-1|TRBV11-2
CASSPRNRPQPYNEQFF
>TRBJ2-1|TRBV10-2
CASELAGGNEQFF
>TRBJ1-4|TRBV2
CASSEDDEKLFF
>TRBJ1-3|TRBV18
CASNRGSAGNTIYF
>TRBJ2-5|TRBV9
CASSAAQGWETQYF
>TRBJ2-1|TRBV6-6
CASSSSDGGEQFF
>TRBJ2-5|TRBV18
CASSPPGGIQETQYF
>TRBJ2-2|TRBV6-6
CASSMGGLANTGELFF
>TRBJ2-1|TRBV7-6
CASSLRSSGDVYNEQFF
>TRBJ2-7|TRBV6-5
CASSSGTRYEQYF
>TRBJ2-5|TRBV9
CASSLAGIAGGQETQYF
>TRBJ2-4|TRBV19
CASSIIGGSKNIQYF
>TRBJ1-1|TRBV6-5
CASTSPGTVNTEAFF
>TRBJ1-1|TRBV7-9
CASSLAGMNTEAFF
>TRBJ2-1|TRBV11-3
CASSLRGRTDEQFF
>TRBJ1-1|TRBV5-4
CASSLTGFPEAFF
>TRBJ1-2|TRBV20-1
CSARETTGTIF
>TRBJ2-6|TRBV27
CASSLFAGDPSGANVLTF
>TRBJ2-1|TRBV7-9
CASSFPRQAGTAQYNEQFF
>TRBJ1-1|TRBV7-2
CASSSPLGQLFMNTEAFF
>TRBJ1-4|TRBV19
CASSIAGSSMKKLFF
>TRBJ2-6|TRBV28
CASSGIYSGANVLTF
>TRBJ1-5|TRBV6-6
CASRPTGSNQPQHF
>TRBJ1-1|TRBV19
CASGDSMNTEAFF
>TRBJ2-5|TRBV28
CASTLSGGRETQYF
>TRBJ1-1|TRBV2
CASTRGMSREAFF
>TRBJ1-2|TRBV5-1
CASSLVAGGGYGYTF